The next 6 T cell receptor beta chains were all read from a single sample in a study of blood T cell repertoires in COVID-19. TCRdb's copy holds only in-frame clones and misses some; the assay was immunoSEQ multiplex PCR. The sample includes some 200,000 clones, around 86% of them seen just once. The specimen sequenced was peripheral blood. All receptors come from an elderly woman in a cohort sampled during active or convalescent COVID-19.

The chain has TRBV10-1 and TRBJ2-1; 10 positions match TRBD2. J gave up 6 bases and V 5 bases, and 10 bases lay outside the gene matches. This CDR3 comprises 16 residues. Germline V gene lookup returns CDR1 WNHNN and CDR2 SYGVQD (reference sequence). DNA for the CDR3: TGCGCCAGCAGTACAGGGGGACTAGCGCTTCTCAATGAGCAGTTCTTC. Its protein is CASSTGGLALLNEQFF.

The rearrangement links TRBV19 to TRBJ2-5, with 12 bases identical to TRBD2. V dropped 6 bases and J dropped 0; count of bases not matched to a gene: 5. The CDR3 is made up of 16 amino acids. Germline lookup yields CDR1 LNHDA and CDR2 SQIVND (reference sequence). The CDR3 protein is CASRQTSGGYQETQYF. The DNA of the CDR3 is TGTGCCAGTAGACAAACTAGCGGGGGGTACCAAGAGACCCAGTACTTC.

This rearrangement joins TRBV7-6 to TRBJ1-3; D ambiguous. V was shortened by 5 bases and J by 0 bases, with 11 bases between the two germline ends. CDR3 length: 15 residues. Germline V gives CDR1 SGHVS, CDR2 FNYEAQ. CDR3 loop: CASSIRESSGNTIYF. The DNA for the CDR3 is TGTGCCAGCAGCATCCGGGAGAGCTCTGGAAACACCATATATTTT.

The gene calls are TRBV6-2 or TRBV6-3 and TRBJ1-2; tentatively, D is TRBD1 (6 bases). V was clipped by 5 bases and J by 7 bases, with 14 bases between them. Germline assignment: CDR1 MNHEY and CDR2 SVGEGT. The CDR3 loop spans 13 amino acids. Written as DNA, the CDR3 is TGTGCCAGCAGTGTCACAGGGATAGTTGGCTACACCTTC. Protein product: CASSVTGIVGYTF.

This chain uses TRBV10-2 with TRBJ1-1; 7 bases align to TRBD1. CDR3 length: 13 amino acids. Trimming took 3 bases from V and 3 from J; bases not matched to a gene: 1. In germline, CDR1 is WSHSY, CDR2 SAAADI. CDR3 DNA sequence: TGCGCCAGCAGTGACCAGGGGGACACTGAAGCTTTCTTT. Its protein is CASSDQGDTEAFF.

The chain carries TRBV7-2 and TRBJ1-3; D may be TRBD1 (5 bases). CDR1 is SGHTA, CDR2 FQGNSA, per germline. This CDR3 has 15 residues. V dropped 1 base and J dropped 0 bases, with 7 bases sitting between them. DNA of the CDR3: TGTGCCAGCAGCTTAGACGGGGGCTCTGGAAACACCATATATTTT. Amino acids: CASSLDGGSGNTIYF.